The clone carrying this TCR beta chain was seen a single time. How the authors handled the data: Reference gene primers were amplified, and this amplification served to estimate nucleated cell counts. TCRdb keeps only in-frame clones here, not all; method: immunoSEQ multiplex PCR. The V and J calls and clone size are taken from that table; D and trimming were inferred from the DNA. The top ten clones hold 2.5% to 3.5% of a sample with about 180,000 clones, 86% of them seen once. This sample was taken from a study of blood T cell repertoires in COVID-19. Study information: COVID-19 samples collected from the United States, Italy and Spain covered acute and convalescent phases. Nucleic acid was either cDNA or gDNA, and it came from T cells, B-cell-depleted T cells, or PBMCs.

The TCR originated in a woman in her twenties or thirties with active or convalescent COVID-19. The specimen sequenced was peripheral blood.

The CDR3 here is CAISENARAAGQPQHF. The CDR3 coding sequence is TGTGCCATCAGTGAGAACGCCAGGGCGGCAGGTCAGCCCCAGCATTTT. The chain carries TRBV10-3 and TRBJ1-5; tentative D call: TRBD1 (5 bases). CDR3 length equals 16 residues. Germline CDR1 reads ENHRY; CDR2 reads SYGVKD. V was shortened by 2 bases and J by 6 bases, with 17 bases between the two germline ends.